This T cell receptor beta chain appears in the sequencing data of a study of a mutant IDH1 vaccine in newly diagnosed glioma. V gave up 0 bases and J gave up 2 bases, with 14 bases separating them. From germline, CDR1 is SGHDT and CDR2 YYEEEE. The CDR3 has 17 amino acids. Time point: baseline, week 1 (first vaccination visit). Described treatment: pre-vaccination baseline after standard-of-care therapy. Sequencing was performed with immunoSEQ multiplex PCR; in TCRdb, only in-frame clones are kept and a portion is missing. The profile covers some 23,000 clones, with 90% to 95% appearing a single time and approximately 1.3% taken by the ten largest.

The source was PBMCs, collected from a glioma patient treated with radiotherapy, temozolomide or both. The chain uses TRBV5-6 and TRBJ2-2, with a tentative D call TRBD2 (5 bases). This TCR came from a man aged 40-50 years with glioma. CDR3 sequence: CASSLDVGAVNTGELFF. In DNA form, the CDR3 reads TGTGCCAGCAGCTTGGACGTGGGAGCGGTAAACACCGGGGAGCTGTTTTTT.